One sample yielded the 25 T cell receptor beta chains listed below, sequenced in a study of T-cell reconstitution after alpha-beta-depleted transplantation in children. As it was prepared, the TCRbeta library received unique molecular identifiers. From the PCR reads, TCRdb called clonotypes with MiXCR, one entry per CDR3 protein. Here the sample spans 350,000 to 500,000 distinct CDR3 sequences, around two fifths being singletons. This sample comprised PBMCs, obtained before TCRalphabeta/CD19-depleted stem cell transplant. The receptors here all came from a girl aged 2 to 10 with aplastic anemia, due to receive a stem cell transplant.

This rearrangement joins TRBV30 to TRBJ2-1; 10 bases align to TRBD2. Unmatched junction bases numbered 7, after V lost 1 base and J lost 7 bases. This CDR3 is 15 amino acids long. Looked up from germline, CDR1 is GTSNPN and CDR2 is SVGIG (reference sequence). CDR3 residues: CAWSGLAGARNEQFF. CDR3 nucleotide sequence: TGTGCCTGGAGTGGCCTAGCGGGAGCCCGGAATGAGCAGTTCTTC.

Ten or more counts support this clonotype. The J gene is TRBJ2-3, the V gene TRBV10-3; the D gene is possibly TRBD2 (6 bases). Per the germline V gene, CDR1 is ENHRY and CDR2 is SYGVKD. Trimming pared 6 bases from V and 0 bases from J, leaving 16 bases between. CDR3 size: 16 residues. The CDR3 reads CAISVGLASSTDTQYF. The CDR3 DNA follows: TGTGCCATCAGCGTCGGCCTAGCGTCTAGCACAGATACGCAGTATTTT.

V is TRBV29-1 and J is TRBJ2-3; a possible D gene is TRBD1 (5 bases). The CDR3 runs 15 residues. Germline V lookup: CDR1 SQVTM, CDR2 ANQGSEA. V lost 3 bases and J lost 2, with 15 bases in between. The DNA of the CDR3 is TGCAGCGTTGAGGGGCCAACCCCCCACACAGATACGCAGTATTTT. This sequence encodes CSVEGPTPHTDTQYF.

This clonotype was seen ten or more times. The chain has TRBV5-1 and TRBJ2-7, with D unresolved. The germline V and J ends were trimmed by 7 bases and 0 bases, with 14 bases remaining between them. The CDR3 sequence is 14 residues long. Germline lookup yields CDR1 SGHRS and CDR2 YFSETQ. The CDR3 nucleotides are TGCGCCAGCCAACCACAACCGAGCTCCTACGAGCAGTACTTC. Its translation is CASQPQPSSYEQYF.

The J gene is TRBJ2-1, the V gene TRBV10-3; TRBD2 is a possible D gene (5 bases). Trimming removed 10 bases at V and 7 bases at J, with 11 bases between. CDR3 length: 11 amino acids. Germline CDR1 ENHRY, CDR2 SYGVKD. CDR3 sequence: CATARGNEQFF. In DNA form, the CDR3 reads TGTGCCACCGCGAGAGGGAATGAGCAGTTCTTC.

This clonotype was detected many times. The chain is built from TRBV5-1 and TRBJ2-5, with D possibly TRBD1 on 6 matching bases. The CDR3 loop spans 14 amino acids. V was shortened by 2 bases and J by 1 base, with 9 bases between the two germline ends. Germline-derived CDR1 and CDR2 are SGHRS and YFSETQ. The CDR3 is CASSFSTGQETQYF. DNA of the CDR3: TGCGCCAGCAGCTTCTCGACAGGCCAAGAGACCCAGTACTTC.

This clonotype was counted many times. This sequence joins TRBV20-1 and TRBJ1-6; D ambiguous. The CDR3 extends over 12 amino acids. Per the germline V gene, CDR1 is DFQATT and CDR2 is SNEGSKA (reference sequence). The germline V and J ends were trimmed by 7 bases and 7 bases, with 11 bases remaining between them. The CDR3 region has the DNA TGCAGTGGTACAAATCAGAATTCACCCCTCCACTTT. It yields the protein CSGTNQNSPLHF.

This clonotype was picked up a small number of times. This chain connects TRBV28 to TRBJ2-1, with D possibly matching TRBD1 (6 bases). Germline V CDR1 and CDR2: MDHEN, SYDVKM. The CDR3 runs to 13 residues. Trimming left V 10 bases short and J 6 bases short, with 16 bases between. In nucleotides, the CDR3 is TGTGCCATCCTACGACAGGATAGCAATGAGCAGTTCTTC. Protein: CAILRQDSNEQFF.

The chain uses TRBV28 and TRBJ2-2; 10 bases fit TRBD1. CDR3 length: 15 residues. The V and J ends lost 5 bases and 6 bases, in that order; junction bases with no gene match: 6. Germline CDR1 is MDHEN and CDR2 is SYDVKM. The CDR3 DNA follows: TGTGCCAGCAGTGCCTCCGGGACAGGGGCCGGGGAGCTGTTTTTT. This gives the protein CASSASGTGAGELFF.

This clonotype has more than one count but fewer than ten. V usage is TRBV7-2 and J usage is TRBJ2-7, with TRBD2 matching 10 bases. Germline V CDR1 and CDR2: SGHTA, FQGNSA. V lost 5 bases, J lost 4 bases, and 14 bases stayed unmatched. CDR3 length: 17 amino acids. The CDR3 bases are TGTGCCAGCAGCCTCGGCGGTCTAGCGGGAGTTCAGTACGAGCAGTACTTC. Amino acids: CASSLGGLAGVQYEQYF.

The chain uses TRBV5-1 and TRBJ2-3; D is unresolved. The CDR3 has 15 residues. Germline CDR1 is SGHRS and CDR2 is YFSETQ. V was shortened by 4 bases and J by 0 bases, with 12 bases between the two germline ends. The CDR3 reads CASSLLTSSTDTQYF. Written as DNA, the CDR3 is TGCGCCAGCAGCCTACTAACTTCTAGCACAGATACGCAGTATTTT. Full variable domain (outside the CDR3, taken from reference TRBV5-1 and TRBJ2-3): KAGVTQTPRYLIKTRGQQVTLSCSPISGHRSVSWYQQTPGQGLQFLFEYFSETQRNKGNFPGRFSGRQFSNSRSEMNVSTLELGDSALYLCASSLLTSSTDTQYFGPGTRLTVL.

The genes are TRBV7-2 and TRBJ1-2; perhaps TRBD1 as D (6 bases). Deletions cut 3 bases from V and 5 bases from J, with 16 bases between. This CDR3 is 15 amino acids long. The V gene's germline CDR1 is SGHTA and CDR2 FQGNSA. The DNA of the CDR3 is TGTGCCAGCAGCTTTGAAGACAGGCTACAGTATGGCTACACCTTC. Translated, it gives CASSFEDRLQYGYTF.

This clonotype was seen more than once but under ten times. The CDR3 coding sequence is TGTGCCAGCAGTTTATCGGGGACAGGGTTGTCTGAGCAGTTCTTC. Its translation is CASSLSGTGLSEQFF. The chain carries TRBV27 and TRBJ2-1; TRBD1 agrees at 9 bases. Germline values: CDR1 MNHEY, CDR2 SMNVEV (reference sequence). Trimming cost V 0 bases and J 9 bases; bases outside gene matches: 6. This CDR3 has 15 residues.

The chain uses TRBV12-3 or TRBV12-4 and TRBJ1-2, with a possible D match to TRBD1 (6 bases). V lost 9 bases and J 4 bases, leaving 18 bases between the germline ends. The CDR3 is 14 residues long. Written as DNA, the CDR3 is TGTGCCAGTCGTTTGACGGCAGGGGTCTATGGCTACACCTTC. Translating gives CASRLTAGVYGYTF.

The V call is TRBV19, the J call TRBJ2-2, with D unresolved. Germline lookup yields CDR1 LNHDA and CDR2 SQIVND (reference sequence). Trimming shortened V by 1 base and J by 4 bases, and 7 bases separated the two germline ends. The CDR3 spans 14 residues. CDR3 nucleotide sequence: TGTGCCAGTAGTATAGCCCGAGGCACCGGGGAGCTGTTTTTT. Encoded protein: CASSIARGTGELFF.

This clonotype was seen just once. The gene calls are TRBV7-6 and TRBJ2-1; 9 nucleotides line up with TRBD2. The CDR3 spans 16 residues. V lost 1 base and J lost 9; bases outside the gene matches: 10. The V gene's germline CDR1 is SGHVS and CDR2 FNYEAQ. CDR3 sequence (DNA): TGTGCCAGCAGCTTAGGGACCAGCGGGGGGTACGGTGAGCAGTTCTTC. It is translated as CASSLGTSGGYGEQFF.

The chain uses TRBV9 and TRBJ2-3; possibly TRBD2 for D (5 bases). The CDR3 is 13 amino acids. Germline CDR1 reads SGDLS; CDR2 reads YYNGEE. Trimming left V 0 bases short and J 6 bases short, with 8 bases between. This CDR3 reads CASSVVTGDTQYF. The CDR3 DNA is TGTGCCAGCAGCGTAGTTACGGGGGATACGCAGTATTTT.

This clonotype has a count of ten or more. This sequence joins TRBV5-1 and TRBJ1-1, with D perhaps matching TRBD1 (6 bases). The CDR3 runs to 16 residues. The germline V and J ends were trimmed by 2 bases and 1 base, with 15 bases remaining between them. Germline loops: CDR1 SGHRS, CDR2 YFSETQ. The DNA of the CDR3 is TGCGCCAGCAGCTTTCGGCCCGGGACACAGAACACTGAAGCTTTCTTT. Translating gives CASSFRPGTQNTEAFF.

This clonotype was counted at least ten times. The gene calls are TRBV12-3 or TRBV12-4 and TRBJ1-2, with TRBD1 matching 7 bases. The CDR3 loop spans 13 amino acids. With V trimmed by 9 bases and J by 4 bases, 8 bases remained unmatched. CDR3 amino acids: CASGLAGGYGYTF. In nucleotides, the CDR3 is TGTGCCAGTGGGTTGGCAGGGGGCTATGGCTACACCTTC.

This clonotype turned up a few times. The chain combines TRBV11-2 with TRBJ2-2; 8 positions agree with TRBD2. Germline assignment: CDR1 SGHAT and CDR2 FQNNGV. The V and J ends lost 0 bases and 4 bases, in that order; junction bases with no gene match: 7. This CDR3 is 17 amino acids long. In DNA form, the CDR3 reads TGTGCCAGCAGCTTAGAAGCTCTAGCGGGCCTCACCGGGGAGCTGTTTTTT. The encoded protein is CASSLEALAGLTGELFF.

The V call is TRBV5-1, the J call TRBJ2-3; D is perhaps TRBD2 (6 bases). Germline V gives CDR1 SGHRS, CDR2 YFSETQ. The CDR3 spans 15 residues. V shed 2 bases and J shed 3 bases, with 13 bases lying between them. This CDR3 reads CASSLGLARTDTQYF. CDR3 bases: TGCGCCAGCAGCTTAGGCCTAGCGAGGACAGATACGCAGTATTTT. The variable domain in full, completed from reference TRBV5-1 and TRBJ2-3, reads KAGVTQTPRYLIKTRGQQVTLSCSPISGHRSVSWYQQTPGQGLQFLFEYFSETQRNKGNFPGRFSGRQFSNSRSEMNVSTLELGDSALYLCASSLGLARTDTQYFGPGTRLTVL.

The CDR3 reads CATRQGRSGNTIYF. The CDR3 DNA follows: TGTGCCACCCGACAGGGTCGCTCTGGAAACACCATATATTTT. This rearrangement joins TRBV19 to TRBJ1-3; TRBD1 agrees at 7 bases. The CDR3 runs 14 residues. The germline V gene encodes CDR1 LNHDA and CDR2 SQIVND (reference sequence). J was trimmed by 0 bases and V by 10 bases; bases with no gene match: 6.

The rearrangement uses TRBV12-3 or TRBV12-4 and TRBJ2-5; D may be TRBD2 (5 bases). The ends were cut back, 4 bases at V and 2 bases at J, with 8 bases in the middle. The CDR3 is made up of 13 amino acids. DNA of the CDR3: TGTGCCAGCAGTTGGACTGATCAAGAGACCCAGTACTTC. It translates to CASSWTDQETQYF.

About this clonotype: The junction does not match germline at one end; this may be a read error. The V gene is TRBV7-9, the J gene TRBJ2-7, with TRBD1 as a possible D gene (5 bases). The CDR3 has 15 residues. CDR1 SEHNR and CDR2 FQNEAQ come from the germline V gene (reference sequence). Here the CDR3 reads CASCQRSDNSYEQHF. The CDR3 DNA is TGTGCCAGCTGCCAACGATCGGACAACTCCTACGAGCAGCACTTC.

The genes are TRBV20-1 and TRBJ2-1, with D possibly matching TRBD2 (6 bases). CDR1 is DFQATT, CDR2 SNEGSKA, per germline (reference sequence). Trimming took off 3 bases at V and 1 base at J, with 7 bases between the two ends. The CDR3 spans 13 residues. The CDR3 DNA reads as TGCAGTGCTAGCGGGACTTCCTACAATGAGCAGTTCTTC. Translation gives CSASGTSYNEQFF.